This T cell receptor beta chain was obtained from a study of shared clonotypes between healthy human individuals. Study outcomes and limitations: Naive CD4 clonotype sharing across several donors was approximately 5%. Limited genetic and exposure-history diversity came from having few donors.

Using immunoSEQ multiplex PCR, the repertoire was profiled, and TCRdb retains in-frame clones only, with some absent. The table includes around 600,000 clones, roughly 98% detected once. This clone was counted once. Its target is not known. As defined, naive CD8 cells were CD45RO-negative and positively selected for CCR7, with terminally differentiated effector memory CD45RA+ cells excluded. Germline CDR1 and CDR2: SQVTM and ANQGSEA. CDR3 length: 12 residues. Trimming left V 5 bases short and J 1 base short, with 8 bases between. The TCR sequence derives from a man aged 25 to 40 in good health. J is TRBJ1-1 and V is TRBV29-1; maybe TRBD1 (5 bases). Input material: naive CD8+ T cells sorted from blood. CDR3 in amino acids: CSVRQRNTEAFF. CDR3 in DNA: TGCAGCGTTCGACAGCGGAACACTGAAGCTTTCTTT.